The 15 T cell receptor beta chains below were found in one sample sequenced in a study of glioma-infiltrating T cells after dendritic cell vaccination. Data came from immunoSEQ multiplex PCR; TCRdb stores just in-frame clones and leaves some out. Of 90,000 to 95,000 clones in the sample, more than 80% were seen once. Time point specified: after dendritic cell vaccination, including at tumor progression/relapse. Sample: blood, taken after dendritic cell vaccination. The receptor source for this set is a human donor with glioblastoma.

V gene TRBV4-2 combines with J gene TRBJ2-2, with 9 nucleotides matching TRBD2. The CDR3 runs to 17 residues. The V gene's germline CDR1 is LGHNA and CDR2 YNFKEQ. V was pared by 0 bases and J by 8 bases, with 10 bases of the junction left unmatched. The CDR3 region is CASSQDRKAGGRGELFF. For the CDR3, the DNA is TGTGCCAGCAGCCAAGATCGGAAAGCGGGAGGCAGGGGGGAGCTGTTTTTT.

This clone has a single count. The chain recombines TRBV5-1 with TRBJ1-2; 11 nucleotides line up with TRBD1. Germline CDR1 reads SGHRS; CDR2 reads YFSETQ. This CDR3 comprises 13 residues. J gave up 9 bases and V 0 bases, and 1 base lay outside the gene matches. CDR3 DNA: TGCGCCAGCAGCTTGGGGGACAGGGGGAGCTACACCTTC. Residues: CASSLGDRGSYTF.

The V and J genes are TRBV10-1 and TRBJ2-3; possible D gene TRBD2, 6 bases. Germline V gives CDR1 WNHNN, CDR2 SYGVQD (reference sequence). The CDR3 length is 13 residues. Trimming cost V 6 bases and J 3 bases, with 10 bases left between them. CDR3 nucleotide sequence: TGCGCCAGCAGAGATAGCGGTACAGATACGCAGTATTTT. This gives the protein CASRDSGTDTQYF.

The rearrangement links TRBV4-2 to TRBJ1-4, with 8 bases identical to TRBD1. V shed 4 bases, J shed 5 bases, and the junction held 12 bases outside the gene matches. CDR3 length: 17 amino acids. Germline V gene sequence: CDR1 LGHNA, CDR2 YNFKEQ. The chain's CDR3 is CASSPGTGLVYNEKLFF. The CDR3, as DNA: TGTGCCAGCAGCCCCGGGACAGGACTGGTGTACAATGAAAAACTGTTTTTT.

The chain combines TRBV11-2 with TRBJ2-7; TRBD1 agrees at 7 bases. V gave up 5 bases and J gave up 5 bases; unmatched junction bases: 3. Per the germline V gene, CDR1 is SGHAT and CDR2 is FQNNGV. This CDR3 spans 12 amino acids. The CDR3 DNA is TGTGCCAGCAGCCTAGGGGGCAACGAGCAGTACGTC. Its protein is CASSLGGNEQYV.

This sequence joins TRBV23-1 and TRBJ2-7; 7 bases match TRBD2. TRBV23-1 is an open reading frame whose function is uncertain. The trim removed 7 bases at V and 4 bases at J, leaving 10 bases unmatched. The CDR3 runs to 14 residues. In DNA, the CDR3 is TGCGCCAGCACACGCCGGGACTATTTTTACGAGCAGTACGTC. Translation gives CASTRRDYFYEQYV.

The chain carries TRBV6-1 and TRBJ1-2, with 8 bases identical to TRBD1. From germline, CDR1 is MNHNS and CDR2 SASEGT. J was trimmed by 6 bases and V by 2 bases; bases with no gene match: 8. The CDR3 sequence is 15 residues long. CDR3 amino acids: CASSEQAGQGDGYTF. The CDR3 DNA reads TGTGCCAGCAGTGAACAAGCAGGACAGGGTGATGGCTACACCTTC.

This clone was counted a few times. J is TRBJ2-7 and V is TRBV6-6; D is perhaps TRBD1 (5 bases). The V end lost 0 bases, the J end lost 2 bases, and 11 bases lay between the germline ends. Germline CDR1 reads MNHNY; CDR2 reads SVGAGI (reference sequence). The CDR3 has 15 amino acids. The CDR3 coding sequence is TGTGCCAGCAGTTACTCCTTAGACAGCGCCTACGAGCAGTACTTC. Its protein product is CASSYSLDSAYEQYF.

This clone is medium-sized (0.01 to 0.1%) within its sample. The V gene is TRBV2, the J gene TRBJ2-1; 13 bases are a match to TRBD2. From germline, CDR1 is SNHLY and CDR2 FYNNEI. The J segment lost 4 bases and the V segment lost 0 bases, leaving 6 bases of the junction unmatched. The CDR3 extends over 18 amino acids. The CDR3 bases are TGTGCCAGCAGTGAAGCCCCGGGACTAGCGGGGTATTACAATGAGCAGTTCTTC. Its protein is CASSEAPGLAGYYNEQFF. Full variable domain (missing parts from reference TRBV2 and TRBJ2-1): EPEVTQTPSHQVTQMGQEVILRCVPISNHLYFYWYRQILGQKVEFLVSFYNNEISEKSEIFDDQFSVERPDGSNFTLKIRSTKLEDSAMYFCASSEAPGLAGYYNEQFFGPGTRLTVL.

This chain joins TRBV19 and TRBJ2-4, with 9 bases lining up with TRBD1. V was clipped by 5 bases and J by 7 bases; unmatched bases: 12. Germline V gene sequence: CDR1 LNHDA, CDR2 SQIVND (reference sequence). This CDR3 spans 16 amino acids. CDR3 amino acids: CASSRPGDRAGNIQYF. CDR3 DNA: TGTGCCAGTAGTCGTCCCGGGGACAGGGCCGGGAACATTCAGTACTTC. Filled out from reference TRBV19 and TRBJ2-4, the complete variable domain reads DGGITQSPKYLFRKEGQNVTLSCEQNLNHDAMYWYRQDPGQGLRLIYYSQIVNDFQKGDIAEGYSVSREKKESFPLTVTSAQKNPTAFYLCASSRPGDRAGNIQYFGAGTRLSVL.

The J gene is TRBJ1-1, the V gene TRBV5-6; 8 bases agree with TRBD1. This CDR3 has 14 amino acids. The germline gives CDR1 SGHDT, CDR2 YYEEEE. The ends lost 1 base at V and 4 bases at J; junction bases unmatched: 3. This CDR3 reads CASSLSGGGTEAFF. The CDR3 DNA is TGTGCCAGCAGCTTGTCAGGGGGCGGCACTGAAGCTTTCTTT.

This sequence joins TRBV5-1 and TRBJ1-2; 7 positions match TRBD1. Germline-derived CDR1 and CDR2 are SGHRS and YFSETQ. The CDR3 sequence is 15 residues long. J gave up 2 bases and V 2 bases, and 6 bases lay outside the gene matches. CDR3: CASSFLPGQNYGYTF. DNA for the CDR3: TGCGCCAGCAGCTTCCTACCGGGACAGAACTATGGCTACACCTTC.

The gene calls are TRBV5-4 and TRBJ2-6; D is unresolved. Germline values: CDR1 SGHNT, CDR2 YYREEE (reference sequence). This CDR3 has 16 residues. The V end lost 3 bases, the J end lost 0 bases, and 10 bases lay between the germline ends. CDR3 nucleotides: TGTGCCAGCAGCTCAGGATCCAACTCTGGGGCCAACGTCCTGACTTTC. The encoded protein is CASSSGSNSGANVLTF. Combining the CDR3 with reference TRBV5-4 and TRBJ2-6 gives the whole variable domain ETGVTQSPTHLIKTRGQQVTLRCSSQSGHNTVSWYQQALGQGPQFIFQYYREEENGRGNFPPRFSGLQFPNYSSELNVNALELDDSALYLCASSSGSNSGANVLTFGAGSRLTVL.

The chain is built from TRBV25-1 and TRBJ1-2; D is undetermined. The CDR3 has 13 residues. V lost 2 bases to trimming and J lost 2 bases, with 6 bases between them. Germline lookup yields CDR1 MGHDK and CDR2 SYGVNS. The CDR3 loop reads CASSEEANYGYTF. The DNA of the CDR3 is TGTGCCAGCAGTGAAGAAGCAAACTATGGCTACACCTTC.

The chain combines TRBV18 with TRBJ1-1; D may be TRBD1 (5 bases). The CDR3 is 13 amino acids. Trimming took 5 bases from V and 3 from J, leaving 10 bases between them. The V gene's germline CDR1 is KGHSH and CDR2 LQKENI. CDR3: CASSSGQDTEAFF. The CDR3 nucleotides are TGTGCCAGCTCATCAGGGCAAGACACTGAAGCTTTCTTT.